The rows below give T cell receptor beta chains drawn from one sample of a study of blood T cell repertoires in COVID-19. Clones were sequenced by immunoSEQ multiplex PCR, and TCRdb holds only the in-frame ones, with some missing. The table has about 200,000 clones, over 60% seen once. Sequenced sample: peripheral blood. These receptors originate from a woman in her seventies with acute or convalescent COVID-19. The CDR3 runs from the conserved cysteine through the conserved F or W. Fields, in order: D gene, clone size, J gene, V gene, CDR3 protein, CDR3 DNA. The D gene is left open where the match is weak. Clone sizes are given selectively: once, few, many, or a class where the clone is expanded.

>TRBD2|NA|TRBJ2-1|TRBV9
CASSVAPGLAGSYNEQFF
TGTGCCAGCAGCGTAGCCCCGGGACTAGCGGGGTCCTACAATGAGCAGTTCTTC
>NA|NA|TRBJ2-5|TRBV7-7
CASSLSILGALETQYF
TGTGCTAGCAGCTTATCTATATTGGGGGCGTTAGAGACCCAGTACTTC
>NA|NA|TRBJ1-2|TRBV10-3
CAISELGDFYGYTF
TGTGCCATCAGTGAGTTGGGAGACTTCTATGGCTACACCTTC
>NA|NA|TRBJ1-1|TRBV7-9
CASSPTQAPAFF
TGTGCCAGCAGCCCTACCCAGGCCCCGGCTTTCTTT
>NA|NA|TRBJ2-6|TRBV24-1
CATSDHRVFSGANVLTF
TGTGCCACCAGTGACCACAGGGTCTTCTCTGGGGCCAACGTCCTGACTTTC
>NA|NA|TRBJ2-3|TRBV28
CASSSYAGTDTQYF
TGTGCCAGCAGTTCGTACGCAGGGACAGATACGCAGTATTTT
>NA|NA|TRBJ1-3|TRBV6-1
CASSETSSGNTIYF
TGTGCCAGCAGTGAAACTAGCTCTGGAAACACCATATATTTT
>TRBD2|NA|TRBJ2-5|TRBV2
CASSGLAGAGQETQYF
TGTGCCAGCAGTGGCTTAGCGGGAGCAGGGCAAGAGACCCAGTACTTC
>TRBD2|NA|TRBJ2-1|TRBV5-1
CASRPGGSYNEQFF
TGCGCCAGCAGGCCGGGGGGCTCCTACAATGAGCAGTTCTTC
>TRBD1|NA|TRBJ2-5|TRBV28
CASRIGQGETQYF
TGTGCCAGCAGAATAGGACAGGGGGAGACCCAGTACTTC
>NA|once|TRBJ2-2|TRBV19
CASSINPGTNTGELFF
TGTGCCAGTAGTATTAACCCGGGGACGAACACCGGGGAGCTGTTTTTT
>NA|NA|TRBJ1-2|TRBV5-1
CASSLSEGGVYGYTF
TGCGCCAGCAGCTTGTCGGAGGGAGGAGTCTATGGCTACACCTTC
>TRBD1|NA|TRBJ2-5|TRBV5-5
CASQTGGQETQYF
TGTGCCAGCCAGACAGGGGGTCAAGAGACCCAGTACTTC
>NA|NA|TRBJ2-5|TRBV5-4
CASSLSAGETQYF
TGTGCCAGCAGCTTATCGGCAGGAGAGACCCAGTACTTC
>TRBD2|NA|TRBJ2-1|TRBV27
CASSSGLAVSYNEQFF
TGTGCCAGCAGTTCCGGCCTAGCGGTCTCCTACAATGAGCAGTTCTTC
>TRBD2|NA|TRBJ2-1|TRBV5-1
CASSFGAGGTNEQFF
TGCGCCAGCAGCTTCGGAGCGGGAGGAACCAATGAGCAGTTCTTC
>TRBD1|NA|TRBJ1-2|TRBV3-1/TRBV3-2
CASSLIGQGAQGYTF
TGTGCCAGCAGCCTCATAGGACAGGGGGCTCAGGGCTACACCTTC
>NA|NA|TRBJ2-7|TRBV21-1
CASSKARGRCYEQYF
TGTGCCAGCAGCAAAGCGCGCGGGAGATGTTACGAGCAGTACTTC
>NA|few|TRBJ1-2|TRBV29-1
CSVDAGIGYGYTF
TGCAGCGTTGATGCCGGGATCGGTTATGGCTACACCTTC
>TRBD1|NA|TRBJ1-5|TRBV6-1
CASSEGTGDQPQHF
TGTGCCAGCAGTGAAGGGACAGGGGATCAGCCCCAGCATTTT
>TRBD2|NA|TRBJ2-1|TRBV5-1
CASSKGTSGRSSYNEQFF
TGCGCCAGCAGCAAAGGGACTAGCGGGAGGAGCTCCTACAATGAGCAGTTCTTC
>TRBD2|NA|TRBJ2-1|TRBV7-2
CASSHWTSGNNEQFF
TGTGCCAGCAGCCATTGGACTAGCGGGAACAATGAGCAGTTCTTC
>TRBD2|NA|TRBJ2-1|TRBV19
CASSIEAGGPYSSYNEQFF
TGTGCCAGTAGTATCGAGGCGGGAGGGCCTTACAGCTCCTACAATGAGCAGTTCTTC
>NA|NA|TRBJ2-7|TRBV27
CASSSVPGRQYF
TGTGCCAGCAGTTCCGTCCCGGGTCGGCAGTACTTC
>TRBD1|NA|TRBJ1-5|TRBV7-6
CASSLNPGQAASNQPQHF
TGTGCCAGCAGCTTAAACCCGGGACAGGCTGCTAGCAATCAGCCCCAGCATTTT
>NA|once|TRBJ1-5|TRBV10-3
CAISEREANQPQHF
TGTGCCATCAGTGAGCGTGAAGCAAATCAGCCCCAGCATTTT